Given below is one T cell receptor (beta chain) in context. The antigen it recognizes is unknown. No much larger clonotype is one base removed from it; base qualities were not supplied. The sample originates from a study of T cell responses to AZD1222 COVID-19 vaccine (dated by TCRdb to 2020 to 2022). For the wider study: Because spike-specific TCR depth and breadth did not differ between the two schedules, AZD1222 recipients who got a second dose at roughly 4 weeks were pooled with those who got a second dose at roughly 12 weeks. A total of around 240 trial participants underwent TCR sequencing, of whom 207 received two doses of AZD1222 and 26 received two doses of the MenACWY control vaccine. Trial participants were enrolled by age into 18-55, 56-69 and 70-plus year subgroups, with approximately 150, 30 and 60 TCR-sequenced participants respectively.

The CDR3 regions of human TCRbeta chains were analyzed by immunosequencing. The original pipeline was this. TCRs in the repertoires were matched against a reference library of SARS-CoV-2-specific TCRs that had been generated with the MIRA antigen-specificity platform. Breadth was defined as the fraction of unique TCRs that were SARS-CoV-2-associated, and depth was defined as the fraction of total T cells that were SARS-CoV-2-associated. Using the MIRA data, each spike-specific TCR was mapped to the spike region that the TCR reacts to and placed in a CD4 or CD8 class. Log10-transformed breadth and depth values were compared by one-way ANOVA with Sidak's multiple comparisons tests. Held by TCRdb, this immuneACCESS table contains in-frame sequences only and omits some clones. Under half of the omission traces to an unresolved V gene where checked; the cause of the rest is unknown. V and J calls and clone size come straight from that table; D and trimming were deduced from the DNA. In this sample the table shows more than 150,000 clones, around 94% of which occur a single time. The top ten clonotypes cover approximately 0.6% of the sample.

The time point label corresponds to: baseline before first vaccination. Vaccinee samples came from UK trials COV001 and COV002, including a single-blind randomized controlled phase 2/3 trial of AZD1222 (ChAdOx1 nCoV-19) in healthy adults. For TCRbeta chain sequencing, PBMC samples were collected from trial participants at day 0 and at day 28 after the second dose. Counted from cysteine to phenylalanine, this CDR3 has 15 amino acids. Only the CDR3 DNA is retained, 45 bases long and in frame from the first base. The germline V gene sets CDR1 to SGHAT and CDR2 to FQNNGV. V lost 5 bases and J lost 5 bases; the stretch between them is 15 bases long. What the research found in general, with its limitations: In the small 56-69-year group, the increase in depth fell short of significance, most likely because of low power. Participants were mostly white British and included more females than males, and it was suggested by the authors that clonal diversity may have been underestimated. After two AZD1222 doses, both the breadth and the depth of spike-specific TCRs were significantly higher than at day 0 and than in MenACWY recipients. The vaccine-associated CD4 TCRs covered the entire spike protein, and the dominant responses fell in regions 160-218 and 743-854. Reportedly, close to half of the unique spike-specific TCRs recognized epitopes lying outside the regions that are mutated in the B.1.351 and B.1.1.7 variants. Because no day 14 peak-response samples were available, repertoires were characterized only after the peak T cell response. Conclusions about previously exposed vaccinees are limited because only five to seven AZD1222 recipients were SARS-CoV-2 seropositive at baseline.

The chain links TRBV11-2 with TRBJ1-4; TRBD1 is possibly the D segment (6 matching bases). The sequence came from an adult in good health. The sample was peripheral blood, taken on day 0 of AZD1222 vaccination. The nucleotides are TGTGCCAGCAGCCAGTCCGGGGGCCGAAATGAAAAACTGTTTTTT. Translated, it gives CASSQSGGRNEKLFF.